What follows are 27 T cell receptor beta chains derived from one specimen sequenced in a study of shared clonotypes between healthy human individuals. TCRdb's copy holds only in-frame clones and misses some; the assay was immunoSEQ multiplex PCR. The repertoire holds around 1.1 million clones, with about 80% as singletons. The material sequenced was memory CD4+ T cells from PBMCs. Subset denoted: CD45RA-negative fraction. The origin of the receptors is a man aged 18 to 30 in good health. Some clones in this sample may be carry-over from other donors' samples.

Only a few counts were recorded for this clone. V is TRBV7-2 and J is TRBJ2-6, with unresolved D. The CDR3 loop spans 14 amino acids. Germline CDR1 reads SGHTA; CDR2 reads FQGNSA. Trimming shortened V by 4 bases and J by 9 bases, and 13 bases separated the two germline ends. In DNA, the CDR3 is TGTGCCAGCAGCTACGGCTTATCGGGCAACGTCCTGACTTTC. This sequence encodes CASSYGLSGNVLTF.

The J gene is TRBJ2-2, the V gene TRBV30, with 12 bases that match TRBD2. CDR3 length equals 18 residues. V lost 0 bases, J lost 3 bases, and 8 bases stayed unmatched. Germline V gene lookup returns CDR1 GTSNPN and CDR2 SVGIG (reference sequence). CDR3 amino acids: CAWSVGLAGWGDTGELFF. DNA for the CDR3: TGTGCCTGGAGTGTAGGACTAGCGGGATGGGGGGACACCGGGGAGCTGTTTTTT. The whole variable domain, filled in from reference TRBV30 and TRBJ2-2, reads SQTIHQWPATLVQPVGSPLSLECTVEGTSNPNLYWYRQAAGRGLQLLFYSVGIGQISSEVPQNLSASRPQDRQFILSSKKLLLSDSGFYLCAWSVGLAGWGDTGELFFGEGSRLTVL.

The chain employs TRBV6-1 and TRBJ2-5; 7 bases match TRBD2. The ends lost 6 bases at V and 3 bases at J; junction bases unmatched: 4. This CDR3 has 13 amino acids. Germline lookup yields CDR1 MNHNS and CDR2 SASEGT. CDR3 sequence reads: CASRAGGKETQYF. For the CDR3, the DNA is TGTGCCAGCAGGGCCGGGGGGAAAGAGACCCAGTACTTC.

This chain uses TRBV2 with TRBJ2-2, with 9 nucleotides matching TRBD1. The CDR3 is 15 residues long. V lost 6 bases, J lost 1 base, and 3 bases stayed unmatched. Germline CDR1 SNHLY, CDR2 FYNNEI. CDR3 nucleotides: TGTGCCAGCAGGCCGGACAGGGGGAACACCGGGGAGCTGTTTTTT. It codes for CASRPDRGNTGELFF.

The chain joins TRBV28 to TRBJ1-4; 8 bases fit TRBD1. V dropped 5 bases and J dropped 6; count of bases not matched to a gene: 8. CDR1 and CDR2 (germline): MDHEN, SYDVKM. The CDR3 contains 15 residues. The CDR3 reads CASSRMTGDDEKLFF. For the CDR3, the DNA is TGTGCCAGCAGTCGCATGACAGGGGATGATGAAAAACTGTTTTTT. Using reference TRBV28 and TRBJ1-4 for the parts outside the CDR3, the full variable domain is DVKVTQSSRYLVKRTGEKVFLECVQDMDHENMFWYRQDPGLGLRLIYFSYDVKMKEKGDIPEGYSVSREKKERFSLILESASTNQTSMYLCASSRMTGDDEKLFFGSGTQLSVL.

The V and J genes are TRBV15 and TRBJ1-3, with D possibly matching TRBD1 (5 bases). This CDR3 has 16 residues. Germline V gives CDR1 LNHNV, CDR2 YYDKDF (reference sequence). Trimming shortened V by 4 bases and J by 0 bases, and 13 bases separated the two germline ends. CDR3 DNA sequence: TGTGCCACCAGCAAGGCGGGGGAAGGCTCTGGAAACACCATATATTTT. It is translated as CATSKAGEGSGNTIYF. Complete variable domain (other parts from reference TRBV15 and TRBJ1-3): DAMVIQNPRYQVTQFGKPVTLSCSQTLNHNVMYWYQQKSSQAPKLLFHYYDKDFNNEADTPDNFQSRRPNTSFCFLDIRSPGLGDTAMYLCATSKAGEGSGNTIYFGEGSWLTVV.

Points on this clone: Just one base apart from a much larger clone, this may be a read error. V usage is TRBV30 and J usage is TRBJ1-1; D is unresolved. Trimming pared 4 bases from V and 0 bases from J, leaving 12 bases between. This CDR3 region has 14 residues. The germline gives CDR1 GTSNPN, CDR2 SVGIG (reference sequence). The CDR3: CAWNVTEMNTEAFF. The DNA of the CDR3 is TGTGCCTGGAATGTAACGGAGATGAACACTGAAGCTTTCTTT.

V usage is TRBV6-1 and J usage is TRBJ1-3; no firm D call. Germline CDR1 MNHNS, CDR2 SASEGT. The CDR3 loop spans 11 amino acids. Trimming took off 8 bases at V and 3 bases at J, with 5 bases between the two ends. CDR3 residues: CASGLGNTIYF. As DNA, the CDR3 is TGTGCCAGCGGGCTTGGAAACACCATATATTTT.

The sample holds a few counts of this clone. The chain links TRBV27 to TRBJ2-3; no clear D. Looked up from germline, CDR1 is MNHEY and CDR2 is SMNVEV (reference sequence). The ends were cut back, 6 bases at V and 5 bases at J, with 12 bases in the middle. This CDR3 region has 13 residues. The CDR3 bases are TGTGCCAGCAGCCCGTGGGTAGAAGATACGCAGTATTTT. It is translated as CASSPWVEDTQYF.

DNA of the CDR3: TGCGCCAGCAGCTCGGGGAGGGCCGGGACAGATACGCAGTATTTT. This codes for CASSSGRAGTDTQYF. This chain uses TRBV5-1 with TRBJ2-3, with 7 bases lining up with TRBD2. V shed 3 bases and J 3 bases; nucleotides not matched to a gene: 7. The CDR3 has 15 residues. Germline CDR1 is SGHRS and CDR2 is YFSETQ.

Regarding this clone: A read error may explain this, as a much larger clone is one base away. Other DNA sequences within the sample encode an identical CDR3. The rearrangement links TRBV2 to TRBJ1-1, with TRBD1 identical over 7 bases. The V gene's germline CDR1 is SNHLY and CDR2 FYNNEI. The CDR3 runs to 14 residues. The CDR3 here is CASSVRTGAAEAFF. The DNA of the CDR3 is TGTGCCAGCAGTGTTCGAACAGGGGCCGCTGAGGCTTTCTTT.

As DNA, the CDR3 is TGTGCCAGTAGTATTGGTCCAGGAGACTCCTACGAGCAGTACTTC. Protein sequence: CASSIGPGDSYEQYF. This rearrangement joins TRBV19 to TRBJ2-7; no clear D. CDR1 is LNHDA, CDR2 SQIVND, per germline (reference sequence). V was shortened by 3 bases and J by 0 bases, with 12 bases between the two germline ends. The CDR3 totals 15 residues.

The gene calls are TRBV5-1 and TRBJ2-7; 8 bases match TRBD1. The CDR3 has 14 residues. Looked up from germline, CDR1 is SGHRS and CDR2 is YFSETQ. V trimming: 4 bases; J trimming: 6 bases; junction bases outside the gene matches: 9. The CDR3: CASSEGQVSFEQYF. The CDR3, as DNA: TGCGCCAGCAGCGAGGGACAGGTCTCGTTCGAGCAGTACTTC.

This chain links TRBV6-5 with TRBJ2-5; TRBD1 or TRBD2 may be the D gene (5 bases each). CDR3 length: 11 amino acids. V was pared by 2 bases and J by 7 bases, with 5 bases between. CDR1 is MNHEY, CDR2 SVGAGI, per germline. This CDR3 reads CASSYGGTQYF. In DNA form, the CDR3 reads TGTGCCAGCAGTTACGGGGGGACCCAGTACTTC.

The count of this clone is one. The CDR3 protein is CASRGLAAWNEQFF. The CDR3 nucleotides read TGTGCCAGCAGGGGACTAGCGGCGTGGAATGAGCAGTTCTTC. This chain connects TRBV2 to TRBJ2-1; 11 positions match TRBD2. The ends lost 6 bases at V and 7 bases at J; junction bases unmatched: 5. This CDR3 is 14 amino acids long. Germline CDR1 SNHLY, CDR2 FYNNEI.

As DNA, the CDR3 is TGTGCCAGCAGTGAGGACCCCCGGGGTTCACCCCTCCACTTT. Translation: CASSEDPRGSPLHF. The chain has TRBV25-1 and TRBJ1-6; D uncertain. V lost 3 bases, J lost 9 bases, and 12 bases lay in between. This CDR3 region has 14 residues. Germline V gives CDR1 MGHDK, CDR2 SYGVNS.

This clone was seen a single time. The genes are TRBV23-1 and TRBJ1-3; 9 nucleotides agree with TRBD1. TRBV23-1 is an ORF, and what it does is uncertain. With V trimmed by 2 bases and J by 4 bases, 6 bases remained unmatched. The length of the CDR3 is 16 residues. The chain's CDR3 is CASSQTGTGRGNTIYF. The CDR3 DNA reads TGCGCCAGCAGTCAAACCGGGACAGGGAGAGGAAACACCATATATTTT.

CDR3 sequence (DNA): TGTGCCAGCAGGTTGACGCGGACAGGGGCCCATACCTACCAAGAGACCCAGTACTTC. This gives the protein CASRLTRTGAHTYQETQYF. The genes are TRBV28 and TRBJ2-5; 9 bases are shared with TRBD1. This CDR3 contains 19 residues. Germline V gene sequence: CDR1 MDHEN, CDR2 SYDVKM. V dropped 6 bases and J dropped 0; count of bases not matched to a gene: 17.

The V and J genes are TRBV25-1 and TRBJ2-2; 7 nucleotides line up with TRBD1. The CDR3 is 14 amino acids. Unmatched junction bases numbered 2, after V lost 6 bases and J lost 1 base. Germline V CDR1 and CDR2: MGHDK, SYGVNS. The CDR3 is CASRDRLNTGELFF. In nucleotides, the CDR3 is TGTGCCAGCAGGGACAGGTTGAACACCGGGGAGCTGTTTTTT. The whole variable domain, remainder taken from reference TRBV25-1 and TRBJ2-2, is EADIYQTPRYLVIGTGKKITLECSQTMGHDKMYWYQQDPGMELHLIHYSYGVNSTEKGDLSSESTVSRIRTEHFPLTLESARPSHTSQYLCASRDRLNTGELFFGEGSRLTVL.

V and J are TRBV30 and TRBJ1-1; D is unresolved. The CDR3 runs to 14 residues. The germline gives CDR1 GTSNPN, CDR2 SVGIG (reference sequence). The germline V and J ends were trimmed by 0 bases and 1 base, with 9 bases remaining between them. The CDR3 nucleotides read TGTGCCTGGAGTGTGTTGAACCCGAACACTGAAGCTTTCTTT. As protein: CAWSVLNPNTEAFF. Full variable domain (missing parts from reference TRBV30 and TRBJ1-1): SQTIHQWPATLVQPVGSPLSLECTVEGTSNPNLYWYRQAAGRGLQLLFYSVGIGQISSEVPQNLSASRPQDRQFILSSKKLLLSDSGFYLCAWSVLNPNTEAFFGQGTRLTVV.

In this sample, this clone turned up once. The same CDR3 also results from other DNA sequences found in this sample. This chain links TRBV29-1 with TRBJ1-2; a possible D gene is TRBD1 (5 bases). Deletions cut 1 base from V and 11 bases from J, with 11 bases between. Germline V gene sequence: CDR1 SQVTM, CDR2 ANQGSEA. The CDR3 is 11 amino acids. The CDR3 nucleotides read TGCAGCGTTGAAGGCGTTGGGGGATACACCTTC. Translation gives CSVEGVGGYTF.

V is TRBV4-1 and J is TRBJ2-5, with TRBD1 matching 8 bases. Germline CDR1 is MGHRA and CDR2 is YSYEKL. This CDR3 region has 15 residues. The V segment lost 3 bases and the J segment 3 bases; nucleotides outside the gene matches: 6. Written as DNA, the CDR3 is TGCGCCAGCAGCCAGACAGGACAGGGCGAAGAGACCCAGTACTTC. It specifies CASSQTGQGEETQYF.

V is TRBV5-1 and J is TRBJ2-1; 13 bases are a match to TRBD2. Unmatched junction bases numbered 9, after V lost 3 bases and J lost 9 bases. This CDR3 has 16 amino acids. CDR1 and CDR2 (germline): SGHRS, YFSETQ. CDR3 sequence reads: CASSSGTSGKSAEQFF. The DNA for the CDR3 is TGCGCCAGCAGCTCCGGGACTAGCGGGAAGTCCGCTGAGCAGTTCTTC.

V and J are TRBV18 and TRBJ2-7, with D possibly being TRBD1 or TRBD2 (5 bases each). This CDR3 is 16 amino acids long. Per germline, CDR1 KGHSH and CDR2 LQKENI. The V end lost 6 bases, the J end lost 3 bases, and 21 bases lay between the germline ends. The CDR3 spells CASSQSWDAIGYEQYF. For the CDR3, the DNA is TGTGCCAGCTCGCAGAGCTGGGACGCGATAGGCTACGAGCAGTACTTC.

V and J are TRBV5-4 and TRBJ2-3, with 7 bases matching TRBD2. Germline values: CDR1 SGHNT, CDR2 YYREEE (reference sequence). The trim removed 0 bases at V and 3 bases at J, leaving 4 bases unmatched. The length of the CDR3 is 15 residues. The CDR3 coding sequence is TGTGCCAGCAGCTTGGGATGGGGAGGGACAGATACGCAGTATTTT. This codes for CASSLGWGGTDTQYF.

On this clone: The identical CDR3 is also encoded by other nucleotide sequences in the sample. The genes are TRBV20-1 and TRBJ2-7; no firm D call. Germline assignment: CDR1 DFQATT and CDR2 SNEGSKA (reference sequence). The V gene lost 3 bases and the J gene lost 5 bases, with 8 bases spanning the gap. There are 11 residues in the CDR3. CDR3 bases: TGCAGTGCTAGCGCATTAGACGAGCAGTACTTC. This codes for CSASALDEQYF.

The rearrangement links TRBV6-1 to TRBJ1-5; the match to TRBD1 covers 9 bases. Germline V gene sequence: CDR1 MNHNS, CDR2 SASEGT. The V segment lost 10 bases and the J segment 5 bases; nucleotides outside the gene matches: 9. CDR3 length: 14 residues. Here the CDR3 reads CAITGQGIYQPQHF. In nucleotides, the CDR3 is TGTGCCATCACGGGACAGGGAATTTATCAGCCCCAGCATTTT.